The 23 T cell receptor beta chains presented below share a single source sample, sequenced in a study of cytomegalovirus exposure and HLA in healthy donors. Amplification used 60 Vbeta primers and 13 Jbeta primers. Here immunoSEQ multiplex PCR was the method, and the copy in TCRdb shows in-frame clones only, minus some. The profile covers over 150,000 clones, with 65% to 80% appearing a single time and 2% to 2.5% taken by the ten largest. What was sequenced was PBMCs. The origin of the receptors is a man between 40 and 49 years old in good health and CMV-seronegative.

The chain employs TRBV5-4 and TRBJ1-4; the match to TRBD1 covers 9 bases. Germline V gene sequence: CDR1 SGHNT, CDR2 YYREEE (reference sequence). The CDR3 extends over 13 amino acids. V was clipped by 6 bases and J by 8 bases; unmatched bases: 5. The CDR3 region has the DNA TGTGCCAGCAATCGGGACAGGGAAGAAAAACTGTTTTTT. Translating it yields CASNRDREEKLFF.

The V gene is TRBV29-1, the J gene TRBJ1-1, with a tentative D call TRBD1 (6 bases). The CDR3 has 14 amino acids. The V gene lost 6 bases and the J gene lost 4 bases, with 18 bases spanning the gap. The germline CDR1 and CDR2 sequences are SQVTM and ANQGSEA. In nucleotides, the CDR3 is TGCAGCGTGGTCCGACAGGTTTGGGTCACTGAAGCTTTCTTT. Encoded protein: CSVVRQVWVTEAFF. The variable domain in full, with the rest retrieved from reference TRBV29-1 and TRBJ1-1, is SAVISQKPSRDICQRGTSLTIQCQVDSQVTMMFWYRQQPGQSLTLIATANQGSEATYESGFVIDKFPISRPNLTFSTLTVSNMSPEDSSIYLCSVVRQVWVTEAFFGQGTRLTVV.

V gene TRBV2 combines with J gene TRBJ1-5; 8 bases fit TRBD1. The germline V gene has CDR1 SNHLY and CDR2 FYNNEI. V dropped 6 bases and J dropped 4; count of bases not matched to a gene: 5. The CDR3 extends over 14 amino acids. In DNA form, the CDR3 reads TGTGCCAGCAGGACAGGGGTCTCTAATCAGCCCCAGCATTTT. Translated, it gives CASRTGVSNQPQHF.

J is TRBJ2-6 and V is TRBV29-1, with a tentative D call TRBD1 (7 bases). Trimming left V 0 bases short and J 2 bases short, with 11 bases between. The CDR3 is made up of 16 amino acids. CDR1 is SQVTM and CDR2 is ANQGSEA in the germline V gene. The CDR3 loop reads CSVEDRGVAGANVLTF. The CDR3 DNA follows: TGCAGCGTTGAAGACAGGGGGGTCGCTGGGGCCAACGTCCTGACTTTC.

This sequence joins TRBV28 and TRBJ2-5; D may be TRBD2 (7 bases). V was cut by 1 base and J by 5 bases, with 20 bases left in between. Looked up from germline, CDR1 is MDHEN and CDR2 is SYDVKM. CDR3 length equals 17 residues. The CDR3 reads CASSLFGGRGWVETQYF. The CDR3 DNA reads TGTGCCAGCAGTTTATTCGGGGGGCGCGGGTGGGTTGAGACCCAGTACTTC.

The chain uses TRBV11-1 and TRBJ2-3; a weak D match, TRBD2 (5 bases). Germline loops: CDR1 SGHAT, CDR2 FQDESV (reference sequence). This CDR3 is 14 amino acids long. Trimming took off 6 bases at V and 0 bases at J, with 10 bases between the two ends. CDR3 DNA: TGTGCCAGCAGGGACTTTTCTAGCACAGATACGCAGTATTTT. Translated, it gives CASRDFSSTDTQYF.

CDR3 loop: CASSVDTRSQPQHF. The CDR3 nucleotides read TGCGCCAGCAGCGTGGACACCCGCTCTCAGCCCCAGCATTTT. The V gene is TRBV5-1, the J gene TRBJ1-5; D is possibly TRBD1 (5 bases). The ends were cut back, 4 bases at V and 6 bases at J, with 14 bases in the middle. CDR1 and CDR2 (germline): SGHRS, YFSETQ. This CDR3 contains 14 residues.

The gene calls are TRBV28 and TRBJ2-3; 11 bases are a match to TRBD2. This CDR3 has 16 amino acids. V trimming: 4 bases; J trimming: 4 bases; junction bases outside the gene matches: 7. The germline V gene encodes CDR1 MDHEN and CDR2 SYDVKM. The DNA for the CDR3 is TGTGCCAGCAGTTCCCTGGTTAGCGGGAGGGCAGATACGCAGTATTTT. Translation: CASSSLVSGRADTQYF.

This clone occurred once. This sequence joins TRBV6-5 and TRBJ2-1, with TRBD2 matching 7 bases. V shed 10 bases, J shed 6 bases, and the junction held 12 bases outside the gene matches. Per germline, CDR1 MNHEY and CDR2 SVGAGI. The CDR3 covers 14 residues. The CDR3 DNA is TGTGCCACGGGCCGGGACTATAACGGCAATGAGCAGTTCTTC. Residues: CATGRDYNGNEQFF.

Only a few counts were recorded for this clone. The chain uses TRBV19 and TRBJ1-1; tentative D call: TRBD1 (5 bases). The CDR3 runs to 15 residues. Germline CDR1 LNHDA, CDR2 SQIVND (reference sequence). Trimming shortened V by 4 bases and J by 3 bases, and 15 bases separated the two germline ends. This CDR3 is CASSTPTRGDTEAFF. The CDR3 coding sequence is TGTGCCAGTAGTACTCCGACACGGGGGGACACTGAAGCTTTCTTT.

This clone was observed a single time. CDR3 nucleotides: TGTGCCAGCATCCTGGACAGACAAGAGACCCAGTACTTC. Translating it yields CASILDRQETQYF. The rearrangement uses TRBV6-1 and TRBJ2-5; a weak D match, TRBD1 (6 bases). CDR3 length: 13 residues. Trimming stripped 7 bases from V and 2 bases from J, with 11 bases between. Germline loops: CDR1 MNHNS, CDR2 SASEGT.

This chain connects TRBV28 to TRBJ1-2; D remains ambiguous. The germline CDR1 and CDR2 sequences are MDHEN and SYDVKM. Between the trimmed V and J ends, which lost 5 bases and 5 bases, there was a span of 6 bases. The CDR3 covers 11 residues. CDR3 sequence: CASSRQYGYTF. Written as DNA, the CDR3 is TGTGCCAGCAGTCGACAATATGGCTACACCTTC.

The J gene is TRBJ2-7, the V gene TRBV14, with 11 bases identical to TRBD2. Germline assignment: CDR1 SGHDN and CDR2 FVKESK. V shed 2 bases and J 2 bases; nucleotides not matched to a gene: 2. The CDR3 has 15 residues. Here the CDR3 reads CASSQSSGRAYEQYF. The DNA for the CDR3 is TGTGCCAGCAGCCAAAGTAGCGGGAGGGCCTACGAGCAGTACTTC.

This clone was observed a single time. The chain uses TRBV27 and TRBJ1-5; D gene ambiguous. The CDR3 length is 12 residues. Germline CDR1 is MNHEY and CDR2 is SMNVEV (reference sequence). Trimming pared 9 bases from V and 6 bases from J, leaving 12 bases between. The CDR3 is CARWVAGQPQHF. CDR3 bases: TGTGCCAGATGGGTAGCGGGTCAGCCCCAGCATTTT.

J is TRBJ1-4 and V is TRBV5-6; D gene ambiguous. Germline assignment: CDR1 SGHDT and CDR2 YYEEEE. The CDR3 extends over 14 amino acids. V was trimmed by 4 bases and J by 4 bases, leaving 11 bases between them. DNA of the CDR3: TGTGCCAGCAGCAACCGGGTCGTTAATGAAAAACTGTTTTTT. Amino acid sequence: CASSNRVVNEKLFF.

The chain recombines TRBV25-1 with TRBJ2-3; 8 bases match TRBD2. V was clipped by 4 bases and J by 0 bases; unmatched bases: 9. This CDR3 comprises 17 residues. From germline, CDR1 is MGHDK and CDR2 SYGVNS. CDR3 region: CASSGREREWSTDTQYF. In DNA, the CDR3 is TGTGCCAGCAGTGGACGGGAGCGGGAGTGGAGCACAGATACGCAGTATTTT.

This chain joins TRBV28 and TRBJ2-1, with 11 bases identical to TRBD2. The CDR3 covers 16 residues. The germline V gene has CDR1 MDHEN and CDR2 SYDVKM. V lost 6 bases and J lost 8; bases outside the gene matches: 12. The CDR3 here is CASSRKLAGGLDEQFF. The CDR3 coding sequence is TGTGCCAGCAGCCGGAAGCTAGCGGGAGGACTGGATGAGCAGTTCTTC.

J is TRBJ2-5 and V is TRBV18; TRBD2 might be the D (5 bases). The CDR3 runs to 11 residues. V gave up 5 bases and J gave up 7 bases, with 8 bases separating them. CDR1 and CDR2 from the germline V gene are KGHSH and LQKENI. CDR3 in DNA: TGTGCCAGCTCAACCGGAGGGACCCAGTACTTC. This encodes CASSTGGTQYF.

A remark on this clone: One end of the junction varies from germline; a read error may be responsible. The chain couples TRBV29-1 to TRBJ2-6, with D perhaps TRBD1 (6 bases). The V gene's germline CDR1 is SQVTM and CDR2 ANQGSEA. The CDR3 consists of 14 residues. The CDR3 coding sequence is TGCAGCGTCCGGACAGCTCTGGGGGCCAACGGCCTGACTTTC. Translation gives CSVRTALGANGLTF. Using reference TRBV29-1 and TRBJ2-6 for the parts outside the CDR3, the full variable domain is SAVISQKPSRDICQRGTSLTIQCQVDSQVTMMFWYRQQPGQSLTLIATANQGSEATYESGFVIDKFPISRPNLTFSTLTVSNMSPEDSSIYLCSVRTALGANGLTFGAGSRLTVL.

The rearrangement uses TRBV30 and TRBJ2-1; 7 nucleotides agree with TRBD1. After removal of 0 bases from V and 5 bases from J, the junction contained 7 bases not matched to a gene. This CDR3 spans 15 amino acids. Germline CDR1 and CDR2: GTSNPN and SVGIG (reference sequence). The CDR3 here is CAWSVGTAVNNEQFF. Here the CDR3 DNA reads TGTGCCTGGAGTGTGGGGACAGCTGTTAACAATGAGCAGTTCTTC.

This clone has just one count. V gene TRBV7-9 combines with J gene TRBJ2-7, with unresolved D. The germline V gene has CDR1 SEHNR and CDR2 FQNEAQ (reference sequence). V lost 0 bases to trimming and J lost 5 bases, with 5 bases between them. The CDR3 spans 12 residues. The CDR3: CASSLASDEQYF. As DNA, the CDR3 is TGTGCCAGCAGCTTAGCCAGCGACGAGCAGTACTTC.

This clone appeared once. The chain combines TRBV18 with TRBJ2-7; 7 positions match TRBD2. This CDR3 region has 15 residues. The germline gives CDR1 KGHSH, CDR2 LQKENI. The V and J ends lost 2 bases and 4 bases, in that order; junction bases with no gene match: 8. CDR3 region: CASSPEAGREYEQYF. The CDR3 DNA reads as TGTGCCAGCTCACCAGAAGCAGGGAGGGAGTACGAGCAGTACTTC.

The CDR3 loop is CASSRTGDYGYTF. DNA for the CDR3: TGTGCCAGCAGTCGGACAGGGGATTATGGCTACACCTTC. V and J are TRBV27 and TRBJ1-2, with 9 bases identical to TRBD1. This CDR3 is built from 13 residues. Germline V gene data show CDR1 as MNHEY and CDR2 as SMNVEV (reference sequence). Germline trimming cut 5 bases from V and 5 bases from J; bases unmatched to any gene: 3.